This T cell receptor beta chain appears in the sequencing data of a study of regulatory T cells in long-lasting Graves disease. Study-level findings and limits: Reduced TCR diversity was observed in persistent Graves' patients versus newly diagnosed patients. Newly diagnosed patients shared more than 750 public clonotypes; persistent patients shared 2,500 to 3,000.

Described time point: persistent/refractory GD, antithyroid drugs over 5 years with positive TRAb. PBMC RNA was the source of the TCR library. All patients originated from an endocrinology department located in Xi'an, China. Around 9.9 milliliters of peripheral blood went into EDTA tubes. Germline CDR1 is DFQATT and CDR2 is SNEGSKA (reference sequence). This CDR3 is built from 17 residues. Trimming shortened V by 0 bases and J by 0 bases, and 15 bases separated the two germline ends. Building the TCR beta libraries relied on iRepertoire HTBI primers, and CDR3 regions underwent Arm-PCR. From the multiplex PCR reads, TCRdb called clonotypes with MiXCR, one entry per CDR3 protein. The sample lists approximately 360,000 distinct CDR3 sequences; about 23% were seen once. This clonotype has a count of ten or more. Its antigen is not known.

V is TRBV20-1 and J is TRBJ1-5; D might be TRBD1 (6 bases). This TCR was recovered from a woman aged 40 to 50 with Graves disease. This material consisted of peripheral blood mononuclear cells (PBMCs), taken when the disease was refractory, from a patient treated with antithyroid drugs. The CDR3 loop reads CSARDRGRGYSNQPQHF. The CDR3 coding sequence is TGCAGTGCTAGAGATCGGGGCAGGGGATATAGCAATCAGCCCCAGCATTTT.